Presented here are 9 T cell receptor beta chains from one specimen sequenced in a study of T-cell memory formation after mild COVID-19. MiXCR, run by TCRdb on the 5' RACE reads, gives a single entry per CDR3 protein. Of 150,000 to 200,000 distinct CDR3 sequences in the sample, roughly 11% were seen once. Sequencing used PBMCs or a T cell subset sorted from them (not recorded which). All receptors derive from a man aged 18 to 29 who had mild COVID-19 (a few samples of this study predate the infection). Cell type and time point are not known.

This clonotype came up a few times. The chain couples TRBV7-2 to TRBJ2-3, with 10 positions matching TRBD1. The CDR3 is 16 amino acids. Germline CDR1 SGHTA, CDR2 FQGNSA. With 5 bases clipped from V and 7 bases from J, the junction kept 12 bases outside the gene matches. Written as DNA, the CDR3 is TGTGCCAGCAGCCCCTCTACGGGACAGGGGCCTAATACGCAGTATTTT. As protein: CASSPSTGQGPNTQYF. Looking up the rest from reference TRBV7-2 and TRBJ2-3 gives the full variable domain: GAGVSQSPSNKVTEKGKDVELRCDPISGHTALYWYRQSLGQGLEFLIYFQGNSAPDKSGLPSDRFSAERTGGSVSTLTIQRTQQEDSAVYLCASSPSTGQGPNTQYFGPGTRLTVL.

The V and J genes are TRBV7-2 and TRBJ2-5, with D possibly matching TRBD2 (6 bases). The CDR3 spans 15 residues. V was shortened by 6 bases and J by 5 bases, with 19 bases between the two germline ends. CDR1 is SGHTA and CDR2 is FQGNSA in the germline V gene. The CDR3 DNA reads TGTGCCAGCAGTCCTACTAGCTCCCTAGGGGAGACCCAGTACTTC. Residues: CASSPTSSLGETQYF.

A remark on this clonotype: One end of the junction fails to match germline, which may point to a read error. The chain employs TRBV18 and TRBJ2-7; 7 positions match TRBD1. CDR3 length: 15 amino acids. Germline loops: CDR1 KGHSH, CDR2 LQKENI. The CDR3 loop reads CASSPQGTHSYEQYF. Here the CDR3 DNA reads TGTGCCAGCTCCCCACAGGGGACCCACTCCTACGAGCAGTACTTC.

This clonotype has just a few counts. J is TRBJ1-4 and V is TRBV25-1, with D uncertain. V was shortened by 3 bases and J by 7 bases, with 9 bases between the two germline ends. Germline V gene lookup returns CDR1 MGHDK and CDR2 SYGVNS. The CDR3 runs 13 residues. Here the CDR3 reads CASSEEFSEKLFF. In nucleotides, the CDR3 is TGTGCCAGCAGTGAGGAATTTAGTGAAAAACTGTTTTTT.

This clonotype was detected ten times or more. The DNA for the CDR3 is TGCAGCGTTGTTTTCCCGGCCAGGGGTGGGGAGACCCAGTACTTC. Translating gives CSVVFPARGGETQYF. The chain has TRBV29-1 and TRBJ2-5; D is perhaps TRBD1 (6 bases). Germline-derived CDR1 and CDR2 are SQVTM and ANQGSEA. V lost 4 bases to trimming and J lost 5 bases, with 20 bases between them. The CDR3 covers 15 residues. The whole variable domain, filled in from reference TRBV29-1 and TRBJ2-5, reads SAVISQKPSRDICQRGTSLTIQCQVDSQVTMMFWYRQQPGQSLTLIATANQGSEATYESGFVIDKFPISRPNLTFSTLTVSNMSPEDSSIYLCSVVFPARGGETQYFGPGTRLLVL.

This clonotype was detected many times. The chain has TRBV20-1 and TRBJ1-2; 10 bases fit TRBD1. The trim removed 5 bases at V and 8 bases at J, leaving 14 bases unmatched. Germline loops: CDR1 DFQATT, CDR2 SNEGSKA (reference sequence). The CDR3 runs to 15 residues. The CDR3 is CSAPPSGQGDDGYTF. For the CDR3, the DNA is TGCAGTGCTCCTCCCTCCGGACAGGGGGATGACGGCTACACCTTC.

This clonotype was recorded at least ten times. The chain couples TRBV7-2 to TRBJ1-6; no definite D call. The CDR3 sequence is 16 residues long. Trimming removed 5 bases from V and 0 bases from J, with 11 bases in between. Germline assignment: CDR1 SGHTA and CDR2 FQGNSA. DNA of the CDR3: TGTGCCAGCAGCCCGGGAGTTAGCTCCTATAATTCACCCCTCCACTTT. Protein: CASSPGVSSYNSPLHF.

The chain has TRBV11-2 and TRBJ2-5; D is undetermined. Germline V gives CDR1 SGHAT, CDR2 FQNNGV. This CDR3 comprises 12 residues. V was pared by 7 bases and J by 5 bases, with 11 bases between. As DNA, the CDR3 is TGTGCCAGCACCAAGACGCGGGAGACCCAGTACTTC. Translation gives CASTKTRETQYF. The entire variable domain, with the rest obtained from reference TRBV11-2 and TRBJ2-5, is as follows: EAGVAQSPRYKIIEKRQSVAFWCNPISGHATLYWYQQILGQGPKLLIQFQNNGVVDDSQLPKDRFSAERLKGVDSTLKIQPAKLEDSAVYLCASTKTRETQYFGPGTRLLVL.

This chain links TRBV11-2 with TRBJ2-1, with D unclear. Germline CDR1 SGHAT, CDR2 FQNNGV. This CDR3 is 18 amino acids long. V lost 2 bases and J 4 bases, leaving 21 bases between the germline ends. CDR3 residues: CASSLSGRGTARYNEQFF. CDR3 bases: TGTGCCAGCAGCTTATCGGGTAGAGGTACGGCAAGGTACAATGAGCAGTTCTTC.